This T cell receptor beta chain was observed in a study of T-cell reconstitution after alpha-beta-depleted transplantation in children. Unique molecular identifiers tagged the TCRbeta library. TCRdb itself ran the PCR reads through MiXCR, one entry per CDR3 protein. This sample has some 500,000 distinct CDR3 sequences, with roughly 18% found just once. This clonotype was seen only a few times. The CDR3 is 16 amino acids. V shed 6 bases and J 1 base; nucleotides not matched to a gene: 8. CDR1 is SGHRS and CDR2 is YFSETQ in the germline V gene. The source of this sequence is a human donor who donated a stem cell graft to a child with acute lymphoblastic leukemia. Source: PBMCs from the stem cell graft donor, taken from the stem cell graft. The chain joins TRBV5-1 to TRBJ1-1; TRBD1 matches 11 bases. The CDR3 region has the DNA TGCGCCAGCACCCGGACAGGGGGCGAATGGAACACTGAAGCTTTCTTT. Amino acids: CASTRTGGEWNTEAFF. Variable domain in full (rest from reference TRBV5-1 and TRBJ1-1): KAGVTQTPRYLIKTRGQQVTLSCSPISGHRSVSWYQQTPGQGLQFLFEYFSETQRNKGNFPGRFSGRQFSNSRSEMNVSTLELGDSALYLCASTRTGGEWNTEAFFGQGTRLTVV.